The T cell receptor (beta chain) under discussion was sequenced for a study of Ad26.COV2.S vaccination and SARS-CoV-2 variants. A remark on this clone: Antigen specificity is unknown.

Trimming removed 3 bases at V and 7 bases at J, with 15 bases between. Germline V gene lookup returns CDR1 SQVTM and CDR2 ANQGSEA. The CDR3 extends over 13 amino acids. Whole-study results and caveats: There was reportedly substantial breadth in spike-specific CD8+ and CD4+ T cell responses after vaccination.

The treatment was: over 15 received Ad26.COV2.S at low or high dose, single or two shots; about 5 received placebo; per-sample allocation not given. Sample collection was performed on day 63 after the first vaccine or placebo injection. Produced via immunoSEQ multiplex PCR; TCRdb's table is partial and in-frame only. The sample holds about 350,000 clones; roughly 90% are singletons and the top ten take 6.4%. The origin of this receptor is a person aged 18 to 65 who received the Ad26.COV2.S COVID-19 vaccine or a placebo. V is TRBV29-1 and J is TRBJ1-2, with D perhaps matching TRBD1 (6 bases). Sequences were derived from peripheral blood, sampled in a trial of Ad26.COV2.S vaccine versus placebo. The CDR3 loop reads CSVELWGASGYTF. As DNA, the CDR3 is TGCAGCGTTGAGTTGTGGGGGGCCAGTGGCTACACCTTC.